This T cell receptor beta chain originates from a study of early T cells in non-severe SARS-CoV-2 infection. Study overall: Whole-blood bulk RNA, unsorted, was sequenced, and chains were unpaired. Study conclusions and caveats: Matching with VDJdb favored anti-spike CD8 responses (missing private and CD4 specificities).

This CDR3 region has 14 residues. With V trimmed by 3 bases and J by 8 bases, 7 bases remained unmatched. Germline loops: CDR1 SGHRS, CDR2 YFSETQ. Tagging with unique molecular identifiers was applied to individual cDNA molecules. TCRdb re-called the 5' RACE reads through MiXCR, storing one row per CDR3 protein. The sample has more than 90,000 distinct CDR3 sequences; roughly 9.6% are singletons. This clonotype appeared many times. Its target is unknown. This TCR derives from an adult who was a healthcare worker with PCR-confirmed SARS-CoV-2 infection or an uninfected control (not recorded which). Source material: whole blood. The chain couples TRBV5-1 to TRBJ2-1; 8 bases align to TRBD2. CDR3 sequence (DNA): TGCGCCAGCAGCTCGGGACTAGAGCTCGATGAGCAGTTCTTC. Its protein is CASSSGLELDEQFF.